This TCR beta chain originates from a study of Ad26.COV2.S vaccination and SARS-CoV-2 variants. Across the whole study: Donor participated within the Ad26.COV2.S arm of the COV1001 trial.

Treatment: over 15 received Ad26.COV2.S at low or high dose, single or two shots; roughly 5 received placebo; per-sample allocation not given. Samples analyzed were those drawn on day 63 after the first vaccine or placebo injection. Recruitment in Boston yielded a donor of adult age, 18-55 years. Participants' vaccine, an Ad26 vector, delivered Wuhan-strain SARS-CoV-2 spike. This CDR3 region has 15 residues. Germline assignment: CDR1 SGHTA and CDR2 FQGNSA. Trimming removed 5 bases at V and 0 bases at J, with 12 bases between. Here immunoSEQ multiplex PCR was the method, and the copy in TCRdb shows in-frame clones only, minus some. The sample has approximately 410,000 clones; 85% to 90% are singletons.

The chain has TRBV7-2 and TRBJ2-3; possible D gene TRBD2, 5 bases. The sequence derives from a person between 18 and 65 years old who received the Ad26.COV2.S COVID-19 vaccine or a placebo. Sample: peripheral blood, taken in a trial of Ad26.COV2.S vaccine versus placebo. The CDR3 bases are TGTGCCAGCAGCCCGGGAATTTCTAGCACAGATACGCAGTATTTT. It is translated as CASSPGISSTDTQYF.